The present entry profiles one TCR beta chain with its context. Its antigen is unknown. A J-beta primer mix and a sample-barcoded 5' primer were used in a second PCR of roughly 6 to 11 cycles. TCRdb processed the 5' RACE reads anew with MiXCR; each CDR3 protein has one entry. The data contain approximately 800,000 distinct CDR3 sequences, roughly 60% of them singletons. This sample was included in a study of blood T cells in healthy people across ages. Study-wide results and caveats: Donors of long life had a larger count of naive CD4+ cells and greater diversity than aged donors.

Germline assignment: CDR1 SQVTM and CDR2 ANQGSEA. The CDR3 sequence is 13 residues long. The germline V and J ends were trimmed by 2 bases and 3 bases, with 11 bases remaining between them. Caucasian individuals from Russia who were healthy and aged 6 to 90 acted as donors. The chain joins TRBV29-1 to TRBJ2-7; D remains unclear. The source material was blood. This clonotype originated in a man between 25 and 39 years old in good health. The CDR3 is CSVESGEFYEQYF. The CDR3 DNA reads TGCAGCGTTGAATCTGGAGAATTCTACGAGCAGTACTTC.